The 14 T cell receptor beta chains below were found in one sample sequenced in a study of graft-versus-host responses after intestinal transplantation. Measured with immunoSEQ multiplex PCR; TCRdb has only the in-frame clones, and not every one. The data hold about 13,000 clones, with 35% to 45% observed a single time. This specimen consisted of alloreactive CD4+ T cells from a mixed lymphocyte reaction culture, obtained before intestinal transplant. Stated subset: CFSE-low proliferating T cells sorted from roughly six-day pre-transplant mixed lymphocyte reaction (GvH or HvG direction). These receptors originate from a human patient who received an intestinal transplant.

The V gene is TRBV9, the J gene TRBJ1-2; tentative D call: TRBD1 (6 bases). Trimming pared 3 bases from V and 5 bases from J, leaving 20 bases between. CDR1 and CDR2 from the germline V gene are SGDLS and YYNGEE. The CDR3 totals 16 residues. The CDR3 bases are TGTGCCAGCAGCGCGCGGGGGCGCGAGGTGGAGTATGGCTACACCTTC. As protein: CASSARGREVEYGYTF.

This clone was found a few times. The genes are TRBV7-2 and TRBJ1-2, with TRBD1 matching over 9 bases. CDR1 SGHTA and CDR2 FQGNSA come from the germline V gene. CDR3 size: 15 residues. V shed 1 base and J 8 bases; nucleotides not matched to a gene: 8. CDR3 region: CASSLVPGQGRGYTF. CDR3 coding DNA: TGTGCCAGCAGCTTAGTCCCGGGACAGGGTCGGGGCTACACCTTC.

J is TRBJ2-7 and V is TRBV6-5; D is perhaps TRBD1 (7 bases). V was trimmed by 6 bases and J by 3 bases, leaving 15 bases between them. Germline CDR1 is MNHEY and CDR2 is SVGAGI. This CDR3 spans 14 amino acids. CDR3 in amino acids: CASRDQGGLYEQYF. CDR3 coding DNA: TGTGCCAGCAGGGACCAGGGGGGCCTCTACGAGCAGTACTTC.

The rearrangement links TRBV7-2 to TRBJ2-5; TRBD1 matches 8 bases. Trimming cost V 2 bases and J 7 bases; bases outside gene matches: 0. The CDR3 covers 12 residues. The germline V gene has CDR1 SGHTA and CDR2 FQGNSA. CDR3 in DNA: TGTGCCAGCAGCTTAACAGGGGGGACCCAGTACTTC. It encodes CASSLTGGTQYF. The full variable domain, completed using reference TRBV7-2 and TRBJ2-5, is GAGVSQSPSNKVTEKGKDVELRCDPISGHTALYWYRQSLGQGLEFLIYFQGNSAPDKSGLPSDRFSAERTGGSVSTLTIQRTQQEDSAVYLCASSLTGGTQYFGPGTRLLVL.

The CDR3 sequence is CSVADTGGLTDTQYF. In DNA form, the CDR3 reads TGCAGCGTTGCGGACACAGGGGGCCTCACAGATACGCAGTATTTT. The chain couples TRBV29-1 to TRBJ2-3; 9 bases map to TRBD1. CDR3 size: 15 residues. V dropped 4 bases and J dropped 2; count of bases not matched to a gene: 7. Germline V gives CDR1 SQVTM, CDR2 ANQGSEA.

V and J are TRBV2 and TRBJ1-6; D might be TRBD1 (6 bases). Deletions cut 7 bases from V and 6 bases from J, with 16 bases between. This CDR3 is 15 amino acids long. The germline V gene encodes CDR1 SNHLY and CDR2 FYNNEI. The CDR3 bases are TGTGCCAGCACCCTACGGGGGGGGCTTAATTCACCCCTCCACTTT. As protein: CASTLRGGLNSPLHF.

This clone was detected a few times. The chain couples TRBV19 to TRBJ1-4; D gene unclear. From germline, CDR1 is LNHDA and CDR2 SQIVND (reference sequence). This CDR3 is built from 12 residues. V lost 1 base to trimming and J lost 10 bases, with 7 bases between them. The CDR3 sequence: CASSIGGGKLFF. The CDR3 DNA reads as TGTGCCAGTAGTATAGGAGGAGGAAAACTGTTTTTT.

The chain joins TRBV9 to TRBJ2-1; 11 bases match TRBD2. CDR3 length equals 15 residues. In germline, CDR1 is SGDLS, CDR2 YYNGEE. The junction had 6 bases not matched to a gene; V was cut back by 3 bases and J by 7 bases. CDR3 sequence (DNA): TGTGCCAGCAGCGGCCTAGCGGGGGGCTTAAATGAGCAGTTCTTC. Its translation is CASSGLAGGLNEQFF.

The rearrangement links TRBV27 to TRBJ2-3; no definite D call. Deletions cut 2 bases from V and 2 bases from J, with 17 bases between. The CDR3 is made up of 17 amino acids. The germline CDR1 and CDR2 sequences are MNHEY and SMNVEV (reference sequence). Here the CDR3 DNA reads TGTGCCAGCAGTTTAGCGCCCTCGCCTAAAAACACAGATACGCAGTATTTT. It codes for CASSLAPSPKNTDTQYF.

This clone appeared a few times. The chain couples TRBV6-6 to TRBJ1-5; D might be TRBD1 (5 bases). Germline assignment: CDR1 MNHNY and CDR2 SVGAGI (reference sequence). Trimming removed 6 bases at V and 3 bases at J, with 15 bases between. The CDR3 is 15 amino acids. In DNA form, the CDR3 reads TGTGCCAGCAGCTTTCCTACGGGACTCAATCAGCCCCAGCATTTT. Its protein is CASSFPTGLNQPQHF.

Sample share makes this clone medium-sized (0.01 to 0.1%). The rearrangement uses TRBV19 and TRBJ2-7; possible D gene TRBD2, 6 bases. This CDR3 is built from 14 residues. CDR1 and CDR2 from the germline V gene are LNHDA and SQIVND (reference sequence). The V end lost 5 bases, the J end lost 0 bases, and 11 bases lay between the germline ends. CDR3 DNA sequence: TGTGCCAGTAGTCCTCGGGAGAGCTCCTACGAGCAGTACTTC. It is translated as CASSPRESSYEQYF.

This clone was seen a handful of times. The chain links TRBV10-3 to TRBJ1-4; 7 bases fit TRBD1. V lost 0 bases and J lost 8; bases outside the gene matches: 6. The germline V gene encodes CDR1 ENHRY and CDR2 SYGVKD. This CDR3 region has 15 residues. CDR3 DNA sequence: TGTGCCATCAGTGAGTCTCAGACAGGGACAGAAAAACTGTTTTTT. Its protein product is CAISESQTGTEKLFF.

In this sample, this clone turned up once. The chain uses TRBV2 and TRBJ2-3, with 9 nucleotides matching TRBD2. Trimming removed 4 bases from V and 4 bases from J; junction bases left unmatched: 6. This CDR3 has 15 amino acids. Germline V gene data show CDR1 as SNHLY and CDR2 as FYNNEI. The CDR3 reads CASSAAGGRADTQYF. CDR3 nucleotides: TGTGCCAGCAGTGCGGCGGGGGGGCGAGCAGATACGCAGTATTTT.

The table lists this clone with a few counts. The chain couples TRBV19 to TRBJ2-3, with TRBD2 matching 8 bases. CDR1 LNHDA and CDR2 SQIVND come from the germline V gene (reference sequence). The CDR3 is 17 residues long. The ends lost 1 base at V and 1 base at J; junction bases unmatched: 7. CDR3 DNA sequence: TGTGCCAGTAGTATAGGGGGACTAGGAAGGGGCACAGATACGCAGTATTTT. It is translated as CASSIGGLGRGTDTQYF.